This TCR beta chain was sequenced in a study of blood T cell repertoires in COVID-19. About the study: Samples came from the United States, Italy and Spain, spanning acute and convalescent COVID-19. Sample material is recorded as cDNA or gDNA derived from T cells, B-cell-depleted T cells, or PBMCs.

Source study methods: Estimated nucleated cell counts came from reference gene primer amplification. Profiling relied on immunoSEQ multiplex PCR, and the TCRdb table lists in-frame clones only, not all of them. V, J and clone size derive from that table, while D and trimming were established from the DNA sequence. The sample consists of 130,000 to 150,000 clones, roughly 80% of them appearing once. The origin of this receptor is a human donor with acute or convalescent COVID-19. The donor label of this sample is uncertain. Sequences were obtained from peripheral blood.

The CDR3 loop is CASSLFTGYGYTF. For the CDR3, the DNA is TGTGCCAGCAGTTTATTCACTGGTTATGGCTACACCTTC. The gene calls are TRBV27 and TRBJ1-2; D not certain. Germline V lookup: CDR1 MNHEY, CDR2 SMNVEV (reference sequence). The germline V and J ends were trimmed by 1 base and 5 bases, with 8 bases remaining between them. This CDR3 contains 13 residues.